This T cell receptor (beta chain) originates from a study of T-cell reconstitution after alpha-beta-depleted transplantation in children. This clonotype showed up just a few times. The target antigen is unknown. Germline-derived CDR1 and CDR2 are DFQATT and SNEGSKA (reference sequence). V lost 2 bases to trimming and J lost 3 bases; unmatched junction nucleotides: 3. The CDR3 loop spans 14 amino acids. As it was prepared, the TCRbeta library received unique molecular identifiers. Via MiXCR, TCRdb re-called the PCR reads, giving one row per CDR3 protein. The sample holds hundreds of thousands of distinct CDR3 sequences, approximately 14% seen once. The study's findings and limits: Most T-cell counts and diversity one year after the transplant came from T cells that were newly produced.

The sequence was collected from a girl aged 2-10 years with congenital amegakaryocytic thrombocytopenia, due to receive a stem cell transplant. The sample here was PBMCs, taken before TCRalphabeta/CD19-depleted stem cell transplant. The chain links TRBV20-1 to TRBJ1-5; 8 bases map to TRBD1. CDR3 DNA: TGCAGTGCTAGACAGGGGGCTGTCAATCAGCCCCAGCATTTT. Translated: CSARQGAVNQPQHF.